Below are 17 T cell receptor beta chains sequenced from a single sample in a study of T cells after yellow fever vaccination. TCRdb redid the calling of the 5' RACE reads with MiXCR, one entry per CDR3 protein. Of a few hundred thousand distinct CDR3 sequences in the sample, about 5.2% were seen once. The sample was CD4+ T cells sorted from PBMCs, taken on the day of the yellow fever booster vaccination. The origin of the receptors is a man aged 18 to 35 who received the YFV17D yellow fever vaccine.

This sequence joins TRBV9 and TRBJ1-1; D gene unclear. This CDR3 spans 13 amino acids. V dropped 4 bases and J dropped 5 bases, with 12 bases sitting between them. From germline, CDR1 is SGDLS and CDR2 YYNGEE. The CDR3 region has the DNA TGTGCCAGCAGCTCGATAGCGGGTACTGAAGCTTTCTTT. Protein product: CASSSIAGTEAFF.

The chain has TRBV12-3 or TRBV12-4 and TRBJ1-2; no reliable D call. V was pared by 0 bases and J by 8 bases, with 13 bases between. The length of the CDR3 is 14 residues. CDR3 sequence (DNA): TGTGCCAGCAGTTTAGCGCGGGAGACGGGGGGCTACACCTTC. Residues: CASSLARETGGYTF.

The rearrangement uses TRBV7-2 and TRBJ2-2; 9 bases fit TRBD1. Germline CDR1 and CDR2: SGHTA and FQGNSA. V was clipped by 2 bases and J by 3 bases; unmatched bases: 10. CDR3 length: 18 residues. This CDR3 is CASSLLTRTGVDTGELFF. CDR3 sequence (DNA): TGTGCCAGCAGCTTACTAACAAGGACAGGGGTGGACACCGGGGAGCTGTTTTTT.

This clonotype was observed a few times. CDR3 region: CASSYDYTYTDTQYF. CDR3 sequence (DNA): TGCGCCAGCAGCTACGACTATACTTACACAGATACGCAGTATTTT. The gene calls are TRBV4-1 and TRBJ2-3; tentatively, D is TRBD2 (5 bases). Germline lookup yields CDR1 MGHRA and CDR2 YSYEKL. Trimming removed 5 bases at V and 2 bases at J, with 14 bases between. The CDR3 is made up of 15 amino acids.

This clonotype was counted only a few times. This chain connects TRBV5-6 to TRBJ2-3; 9 nucleotides align to TRBD1. The CDR3 sequence is 16 residues long. The V and J ends lost 5 bases and 3 bases, in that order; junction bases with no gene match: 10. Germline-derived CDR1 and CDR2 are SGHDT and YYEEEE. In DNA form, the CDR3 reads TGTGCCAGCAGATCCGGGACAGGGTACGGTACAGATACGCAGTATTTT. Protein: CASRSGTGYGTDTQYF.

This clonotype has more than one count but fewer than ten. The chain employs TRBV20-1 and TRBJ1-2; D is ambiguous. The germline V gene has CDR1 DFQATT and CDR2 SNEGSKA (reference sequence). V shed 6 bases and J shed 8 bases, with 7 bases lying between them. This CDR3 has 9 amino acids. The CDR3 loop reads CSAWPGYTF. The CDR3 nucleotides are TGCAGTGCATGGCCCGGCTACACCTTC.

In this sample, this clonotype turned up a few times. The rearrangement joins TRBV5-1 to TRBJ2-5; 9 bases are a match to TRBD1. The CDR3 contains 15 residues. Germline V lookup: CDR1 SGHRS, CDR2 YFSETQ. V gave up 4 bases and J gave up 4 bases; unmatched junction bases: 8. CDR3 sequence: CASSILGTGPETQYF. CDR3 coding DNA: TGCGCCAGCAGCATATTGGGGACAGGGCCAGAGACCCAGTACTTC.

This clonotype was counted only a few times. The chain is built from TRBV20-1 and TRBJ2-3, with D possibly matching TRBD2 (6 bases). Trimming left V 6 bases short and J 0 bases short, with 19 bases between. CDR1 is DFQATT and CDR2 is SNEGSKA in the germline V gene (reference sequence). CDR3 size: 16 residues. The DNA for the CDR3 is TGCAGTGCGATGCCCCGGGCGGGGCCTAGCACAGATACGCAGTATTTT. As protein: CSAMPRAGPSTDTQYF.

This clonotype was picked up a small number of times. The rearrangement joins TRBV29-1 to TRBJ1-2; a possible D gene is TRBD1 (5 bases). The CDR3 extends over 11 amino acids. In germline, CDR1 is SQVTM, CDR2 ANQGSEA. The V and J ends lost 3 bases and 8 bases respectively, with 10 bases between them. CDR3 DNA sequence: TGCAGCGTTGAGGGGGGAGGGGGCTACACCTTC. This codes for CSVEGGGGYTF.

There are many counts of this clonotype. V usage is TRBV12-3 or TRBV12-4 and J usage is TRBJ2-2; no clear D. The CDR3 covers 14 residues. Deletions cut 3 bases from V and 2 bases from J, with 7 bases between. The CDR3 protein is CASSLRLNTGELFF. The DNA for the CDR3 is TGTGCCAGCAGTTTGAGGCTTAACACCGGGGAGCTGTTTTTT.

This clonotype was found many times. The V call is TRBV3-1, the J call TRBJ1-3; D is possibly TRBD1 (5 bases). Germline CDR1 is LGHDT and CDR2 is YNNKEL (reference sequence). V gave up 1 base and J gave up 2 bases, with 12 bases separating them. The CDR3 has 16 residues. The CDR3 DNA is TGTGCCAGCAGCCAAGGTTTTGCGGGACCTGGAAACACCATATATTTT. Translating it yields CASSQGFAGPGNTIYF.

This clonotype turned up a few times. The V and J genes are TRBV10-1 and TRBJ2-3; 9 bases map to TRBD2. The germline gives CDR1 WNHNN, CDR2 SYGVQD (reference sequence). V lost 2 bases to trimming and J lost 7 bases; unmatched junction nucleotides: 7. CDR3 length equals 15 residues. The CDR3 coding sequence is TGCGCCAGCAGTGAGCGGGTAGCGGGGGTGTATACGCAGTATTTT. This gives the protein CASSERVAGVYTQYF.

The chain employs TRBV30 and TRBJ2-7; 7 bases match TRBD1. Per the germline V gene, CDR1 is GTSNPN and CDR2 is SVGIG (reference sequence). V shed 0 bases and J 0 bases; nucleotides not matched to a gene: 2. The CDR3 contains 14 residues. The CDR3 sequence is CAWSVWDSSYEQYF. As DNA, the CDR3 is TGTGCCTGGAGTGTTTGGGACAGCTCCTACGAGCAGTACTTC. Full variable domain (rest looked up from reference TRBV30 and TRBJ2-7): SQTIHQWPATLVQPVGSPLSLECTVEGTSNPNLYWYRQAAGRGLQLLFYSVGIGQISSEVPQNLSASRPQDRQFILSSKKLLLSDSGFYLCAWSVWDSSYEQYFGPGTRLTVT.

In this sample, this clonotype turned up many times. J is TRBJ1-1 and V is TRBV29-1, with unresolved D. Trimming removed 6 bases from V and 3 bases from J, with 5 bases in between. Germline V gene sequence: CDR1 SQVTM, CDR2 ANQGSEA. The CDR3 contains 10 residues. This chain's CDR3 is CSVGDTEAFF. As DNA, the CDR3 is TGCAGCGTCGGGGACACTGAAGCTTTCTTT.

There are many counts of this clonotype. This chain links TRBV3-1 with TRBJ2-4, with TRBD1 identical over 7 bases. CDR3 length: 16 residues. Trimming took 3 bases from V and 5 from J; bases not matched to a gene: 10. Germline V gene lookup returns CDR1 LGHDT and CDR2 YNNKEL (reference sequence). Written as DNA, the CDR3 is TGTGCCAGCAGCCAGGAGGACAGGAGCCCCCAAAACATTCAGTACTTC. It encodes CASSQEDRSPQNIQYF.

This clonotype was recorded many times. The chain has TRBV15 and TRBJ2-7; D is unresolved. Trimming removed 5 bases from V and 2 bases from J, with 10 bases in between. The CDR3 covers 13 residues. The germline V gene has CDR1 LNHNV and CDR2 YYDKDF (reference sequence). The CDR3 reads CATSFAGPYEQYF. The CDR3 region has the DNA TGTGCCACCAGCTTCGCTGGTCCCTACGAGCAGTACTTC.

This clonotype has at least ten counts. V and J are TRBV5-1 and TRBJ1-3, with D unresolved. Between the trimmed V and J ends, which lost 0 bases and 4 bases, there was a span of 8 bases. From germline, CDR1 is SGHRS and CDR2 YFSETQ. This CDR3 spans 14 amino acids. The CDR3 reads CASSLDTSGNTIYF. DNA for the CDR3: TGCGCCAGCAGCTTGGATACTTCCGGAAACACCATATATTTT.